The 25 T cell receptor beta chains below come from one sample, sequenced in a study of beta chain bispecific antibodies for T cell cancers. TCRdb re-called the 5' RACE reads with MiXCR, one entry per CDR3 protein. Counted here are some 21,000 distinct CDR3 sequences, about 2.7% occurring once; the ten biggest clones make up under 35%. General study findings and limits: In these mixed samples, most targeted TRBV reads derived from the leukemia cell line.

Their cognate antigens are unknown. Either OKT3 anti-CD3 antibody or CD3/CD28 beads expanded T cells from blood mononuclear cells over 3 days. The sample comprised healthy donor T cells cultured with leukemia cells. The receptors originated from a human donor in good health. Some clones in this sample may be carry-over from other donors' samples.

This clonotype was counted ten times or more. The J gene is TRBJ1-2, the V gene TRBV2; D is perhaps TRBD1 (6 bases). Germline CDR1 is SNHLY and CDR2 is FYNNEI. V was shortened by 2 bases and J by 2 bases, with 6 bases between the two germline ends. The CDR3 loop spans 13 amino acids. Written as DNA, the CDR3 is TGTGCCAGCAGTGAAACAGGGAACTATGGCTACACCTTC. Encoded protein: CASSETGNYGYTF.

This clonotype has ten or more counts. This chain uses TRBV7-6 with TRBJ2-7; a weak D match, TRBD2 (5 bases). Germline V CDR1 and CDR2: SGHVS, FNYEAQ. The CDR3 contains 13 residues. Between the trimmed V and J ends, which lost 1 base and 4 bases, there was a span of 8 bases. The CDR3 reads CASSLDTSYEQYF. In nucleotides, the CDR3 is TGTGCCAGCAGCTTAGACACTAGTTACGAGCAGTACTTC.

About this clonotype: Likely a read error: the CDR3 ends without its conserved phenylalanine or tryptophan. The CDR3 sequence: CASRDNNEQFS. The CDR3 bases are TGTGCCAGCAGAGATAACAATGAGCAGTTCTCC. The chain joins TRBV3-1 to TRBJ2-1; D unresolved. Germline CDR1 reads LGHDT; CDR2 reads YNNKEL (reference sequence). V was pared by 6 bases and J by 5 bases, with 5 bases between. This CDR3 spans 11 amino acids.

This clonotype was observed at least ten times. The J gene is TRBJ2-3, the V gene TRBV10-3, with D unclear. The CDR3 spans 11 residues. Per the germline V gene, CDR1 is ENHRY and CDR2 is SYGVKD. Trimming stripped 4 bases from V and 8 bases from J, with 7 bases between. CDR3 amino acids: CAISGMGTQYF. CDR3 DNA sequence: TGTGCCATCAGTGGTATGGGTACGCAGTATTTT.

There are many counts of this clonotype. A read error may account for a junction end that differs from germline. V gene TRBV7-9 combines with J gene TRBJ2-7; no clear D gene. This CDR3 has 15 amino acids. Per germline, CDR1 SEHNR and CDR2 FQNEAQ (reference sequence). CDR3 in DNA: TGTGCCAGCAGCTTAGCCGCTGTCCTACCAACATCCATTGCCTTC. It specifies CASSLAAVLPTSIAF. Filled out from reference TRBV7-9 and TRBJ2-7, the complete variable domain reads DTGVSQNPRHKITKRGQNVTFRCDPISEHNRLYWYRQTLGQGPEFLTYFQNEAQLEKSRLLSDRFSAERPKGSFSTLEIQRTEQGDSAMYLCASSLAAVLPTSIAFGPGTRLTVT.

This sequence joins TRBV19 and TRBJ2-1; D is perhaps TRBD1 (6 bases). This CDR3 contains 10 residues. V dropped 9 bases and J dropped 12 bases, with 12 bases sitting between them. The germline V gene encodes CDR1 LNHDA and CDR2 SQIVND (reference sequence). In nucleotides, the CDR3 is TGTGCCAGCTCACAGGGAACGCAGTTCTTC. Residues: CASSQGTQFF.

Many counts were recorded for this clonotype. The chain is built from TRBV28 and TRBJ2-1; TRBD1 matches 8 bases. There are 15 residues in the CDR3. V was pared by 6 bases and J by 3 bases, with 7 bases of the junction left unmatched. The germline V gene encodes CDR1 MDHEN and CDR2 SYDVKM. CDR3 DNA: TGTGCCAGCAGGGCCGGGACAGGCCTCTACAATGAGCAGTTCTTC. Translated: CASRAGTGLYNEQFF.

This clonotype was observed many times. J is TRBJ2-1 and V is TRBV19; possibly TRBD2 for D (5 bases). V lost 2 bases and J lost 6, with 8 bases in between. CDR1 LNHDA and CDR2 SQIVND come from the germline V gene (reference sequence). The CDR3 is 13 amino acids. CDR3 sequence: CASSISGTNEQFF. In DNA, the CDR3 is TGTGCCAGTAGTATAAGCGGTACCAATGAGCAGTTCTTC.

Many counts were recorded for this clonotype. This chain links TRBV7-3 with TRBJ2-1; 8 nucleotides agree with TRBD2. The CDR3 is 14 amino acids. Trimming at V came to 6 bases and at J to 3 bases, leaving 4 bases not matched to a gene. Germline CDR1 SGHTA, CDR2 FQGTGA. The CDR3 loop reads CASSRGGLYNEQFF. The CDR3 DNA reads as TGTGCCAGCAGTCGGGGGGGTCTCTACAATGAGCAGTTCTTC.

This clonotype was recorded many times. The chain links TRBV23-1 to TRBJ1-5; no clear D gene. TRBV23-1 carries the ORF label, with uncertain function. This CDR3 has 14 residues. V was cut by 6 bases and J by 11 bases, with 20 bases left in between. The CDR3 DNA sequence: TGCGCCAGCAGATACCCCAACCCATTTGGAGCCCAGCATTTT. Encoded protein: CASRYPNPFGAQHF.

The sample holds many counts of this clonotype. The CDR3 spells CASTPGQLLTEAFF. The CDR3 DNA is TGCGCCAGCACCCCGGGTCAACTTCTCACTGAAGCTTTCTTT. The rearrangement links TRBV4-1 to TRBJ1-1, with D unclear. Trimming shortened V by 7 bases and J by 4 bases, and 16 bases separated the two germline ends. The CDR3 spans 14 residues. Germline V lookup: CDR1 MGHRA, CDR2 YSYEKL.

The table lists this clonotype with many counts. The chain joins TRBV7-8 to TRBJ2-1; possible D gene TRBD1, 6 bases. V was cut by 1 base and J by 1 base, with 14 bases left in between. Germline lookup yields CDR1 SGHVS and CDR2 FQNEAQ. The CDR3 is 17 amino acids. The CDR3 spells CASSLVGGGGSYNEQFF. Here the CDR3 DNA reads TGTGCCAGCAGCTTAGTAGGTGGGGGCGGGTCCTACAATGAGCAGTTCTTC.

This clonotype came up many times. This rearrangement joins TRBV6-4 to TRBJ1-6; 12 positions match TRBD1. CDR3 size: 14 residues. Germline values: CDR1 MRHNA, CDR2 SNTAGT. V lost 5 bases, J lost 10 bases, and 3 bases stayed unmatched. This CDR3 is CASSWDRGPSPLHF. For the CDR3, the DNA is TGTGCCAGCAGTTGGGACAGGGGGCCATCACCCCTCCACTTT.

This clonotype showed up many times. V and J are TRBV15 and TRBJ1-2; the match to TRBD1 covers 11 bases. V shed 2 bases and J 3 bases; nucleotides not matched to a gene: 8. Looked up from germline, CDR1 is LNHNV and CDR2 is YYDKDF (reference sequence). This CDR3 has 17 amino acids. This chain's CDR3 is CATSRPLGQGADYGYTF. Written as DNA, the CDR3 is TGTGCCACCAGCAGACCTCTTGGACAGGGGGCGGACTATGGCTACACCTTC.

This clonotype was found many times. The chain joins TRBV14 to TRBJ2-1; perhaps D is TRBD1 or TRBD2 (5 bases each). This CDR3 has 15 amino acids. Trimming removed 3 bases from V and 0 bases from J, with 9 bases in between. Germline V gene data show CDR1 as SGHDN and CDR2 as FVKESK. This chain's CDR3 is CASSHFGGSYNEQFF. CDR3 coding DNA: TGTGCCAGCAGCCATTTTGGGGGCTCCTACAATGAGCAGTTCTTC.

This clonotype showed up many times. The chain recombines TRBV7-3 with TRBJ2-3, with 12 positions matching TRBD1. This CDR3 spans 16 amino acids. The V gene's germline CDR1 is SGHTA and CDR2 FQGTGA. V was pared by 5 bases and J by 3 bases, with 6 bases of the junction left unmatched. CDR3 sequence (DNA): TGTGCCAGCAGCCCGGGACAGGGGGCCGAGACAGATACGCAGTATTTT. It yields the protein CASSPGQGAETDTQYF. The entire variable domain, with the rest obtained from reference TRBV7-3 and TRBJ2-3, is as follows: GAGVSQTPSNKVTEKGKYVELRCDPISGHTALYWYRQSLGQGPEFLIYFQGTGAADDSGLPNDRFFAVRPEGSVSTLKIQRTERGDSAVYLCASSPGQGAETDTQYFGPGTRLTVL.

The table lists this clonotype with many counts. The genes are TRBV29-1 and TRBJ2-1, with D hard to call. The CDR3 is 14 amino acids. V was cut by 3 bases and J by 1 base, with 10 bases left in between. Germline loops: CDR1 SQVTM, CDR2 ANQGSEA. The CDR3 spells CSVDGVVSYNEQFF. CDR3 bases: TGCAGCGTTGACGGCGTCGTGTCCTACAATGAGCAGTTCTTC.

This clonotype was counted ten times or more. The chain couples TRBV12-3 or TRBV12-4 to TRBJ2-7; D remains ambiguous. Trimming stripped 7 bases from V and 1 base from J, with 8 bases between. This CDR3 region has 12 residues. The CDR3 DNA reads TGTGCCAGCAAAGGCCTTTCCTACGAGCAGTACTTC. It codes for CASKGLSYEQYF.

Ten or more counts support this clonotype. The chain couples TRBV5-1 to TRBJ2-7; 11 bases match TRBD2. Germline CDR1 is SGHRS and CDR2 is YFSETQ. The V gene end was trimmed by 0 bases and the J gene end by 6 bases; junction bases not matched to a gene: 5. The CDR3 is made up of 15 amino acids. The CDR3 DNA follows: TGCGCCAGCAGCTTGGATTTAGCGGGGGGGCTCGAGCAGTACTTC. This encodes CASSLDLAGGLEQYF.

This clonotype showed up just a few times. It may be a read error: a sequence one base away is much more abundant. V gene TRBV20-1 combines with J gene TRBJ1-5, with D tentatively TRBD1 (5 bases). The germline CDR1 and CDR2 sequences are DFQATT and SNEGSKA (reference sequence). The V end lost 3 bases, the J end lost 3 bases, and 15 bases lay between the germline ends. This CDR3 region has 15 residues. In DNA, the CDR3 is TGCAGTGCTAGCCTCCAGGGATGGTACAATCAGCCCCAGCATTTT. This encodes CSASLQGWYNQPQHF.

The table lists this clonotype with many counts. V and J are TRBV3-1 and TRBJ1-1; no definite D call. Germline lookup yields CDR1 LGHDT and CDR2 YNNKEL (reference sequence). V dropped 1 base and J dropped 1 base, with 7 bases sitting between them. The CDR3 runs to 14 residues. CDR3 nucleotide sequence: TGTGCCAGCAGCCAAGCAGAGGGGAACACTGAAGCTTTCTTT. It encodes CASSQAEGNTEAFF. The full variable domain, in which reference TRBV3-1 and TRBJ1-1 provide the parts outside the CDR3, is DTAVSQTPKYLVTQMGNDKSIKCEQNLGHDTMYWYKQDSKKFLKIMFSYNNKELIINETVPNRFSPKSPDKAHLNLHINSLELGDSAVYFCASSQAEGNTEAFFGQGTRLTVV.

In its sample, this clonotype was seen many times. This sequence joins TRBV12-3 or TRBV12-4 and TRBJ2-7, with TRBD1 as a possible D gene (6 bases). The CDR3 runs 14 residues. With 2 bases removed from V and 6 bases from J, the gap between germline ends came to 14 bases. The CDR3 DNA sequence: TGTGCCAGCAGTTTATGGGCAGGGGCGCTCGAGCAGTACTTC. This codes for CASSLWAGALEQYF.

The table lists this clonotype with many counts. The chain combines TRBV5-1 with TRBJ1-4, with 9 nucleotides matching TRBD1. Per germline, CDR1 SGHRS and CDR2 YFSETQ. The CDR3 runs 15 residues. V was pared by 2 bases and J by 4 bases, with 3 bases of the junction left unmatched. The CDR3 sequence: CASSFETGGNEKLFF. The CDR3 DNA is TGCGCCAGCAGCTTCGAGACAGGGGGTAATGAAAAACTGTTTTTT.

This clonotype has a handful of counts. The J gene is TRBJ1-2, the V gene TRBV3-1, with 7 bases matching TRBD1. Germline values: CDR1 LGHDT, CDR2 YNNKEL (reference sequence). The V and J ends lost 4 bases and 5 bases, in that order; junction bases with no gene match: 4. The CDR3 runs to 13 residues. DNA of the CDR3: TGTGCCAGCAGCCCTCAGACAGGGTATGGCTACACCTTC. It yields the protein CASSPQTGYGYTF. The complete variable domain, with remaining parts taken from reference TRBV3-1 and TRBJ1-2, reads DTAVSQTPKYLVTQMGNDKSIKCEQNLGHDTMYWYKQDSKKFLKIMFSYNNKELIINETVPNRFSPKSPDKAHLNLHINSLELGDSAVYFCASSPQTGYGYTFGSGTRLTVV.

This clonotype was seen many times. The V gene is TRBV14, the J gene TRBJ1-3, with D unresolved. Per the germline V gene, CDR1 is SGHDN and CDR2 is FVKESK. This CDR3 contains 18 residues. Trimming removed 1 base from V and 2 bases from J, with 18 bases in between. Here the CDR3 reads CASSQGSESPTPGNTIYF. CDR3 DNA: TGTGCCAGCAGCCAAGGCAGCGAGTCCCCTACTCCTGGAAACACCATATATTTT.